This entry features one T cell receptor beta chain sequence. In its sample, this clone was seen once. Its antigen remains undetermined. There are no base qualities to consult, and no much larger clone falls within one base. The data originate from a study of control samples from healthy donors and cancer patients (dated by TCRdb to 2018 to 2021). The cysteine opens and the phenylalanine closes a CDR3 of 13 amino acids. Only CDR3 DNA remains: 39 bases, in frame from the first base. According to the germline V gene, CDR1 reads SNHLY and CDR2 reads FYNNEI. V lost 3 bases and J lost 7 bases; the stretch between them is 13 bases long. The library was produced with the immunoSEQ multiplex PCR assay. TCRdb retrieved this table from immuneACCESS and kept in-frame rearrangements only. Not all clones are present; in checked studies, unresolved V genes account for under half, and no reason is known for the remainder. The sample table contains approximately 160,000 clones; only one count was recorded for 90% to 95% of them. The ten biggest clones cover roughly 0.64% of the sample.

The sequence links TRBV2 to TRBJ2-7; the D gene cannot be resolved reliably. This clonotype originated in a woman in her twenties or thirties in good health. What was sequenced was blood. The CDR3 has the sequence CASSDHSLGEQYF. The DNA is TGTGCCAGCAGTGATCACAGCTTGGGAGAGCAGTACTTC.